The rows below give T cell receptor beta chains drawn from one sample of a study of T cell responses to AZD1222 COVID-19 vaccine. The table came from immunoSEQ multiplex PCR; TCRdb's copy has only in-frame clones and leaves some out. The sample yields 90,000 or so clones, 80% to 90% seen once. The source was peripheral blood, collected on day 0 of AZD1222 vaccination. These receptors all stem from an adult in good health. Each CDR3 is given with its conserved first and last residue. A D gene is named only where the DNA matches it firmly. Clone size is not always given. Where it is, it says once, few, many or a class for expanded clones.

CASSSNQGGTEAFF TGTGCCAGCTCGTCTAATCAGGGCGGCACTGAAGCTTTCTTT NA TRBV18 NA 14 TRBJ1-1
CASSFWREDRQQYF TGTGCCAGCAGTTTCTGGCGGGAGGACCGTCAACAGTACTTC once TRBV28 TRBD2 14 TRBJ2-7
CASSFSFGTQPSDEQYF TGTGCCAGTAGTTTTAGTTTCGGGACTCAACCATCTGACGAGCAGTACTTC NA TRBV19 NA 17 TRBJ2-7
CASSLWARSNEQFF TGTGCCAGCAGTTTATGGGCCCGTTCCAATGAGCAGTTCTTC NA TRBV27 NA 14 TRBJ2-1
CASSPPREGETQYF TGTGCCAGCAGCCCCCCAAGGGAGGGGGAGACCCAGTACTTC NA TRBV14 TRBD2 14 TRBJ2-5
CASSLVGSDRQGRFEAFF TGTGCCAGCAGCTTAGTAGGATCAGACAGACAGGGCCGATTTGAAGCTTTCTTT NA TRBV7-9 TRBD1 18 TRBJ1-1
CASSLKTARANEKLFF TGTGCCAGCAGCTTGAAAACAGCCCGGGCTAATGAAAAACTGTTTTTT NA TRBV5-4 NA 16 TRBJ1-4
CASSRRTSGKDEQFF TGTGCCAGCTCCCGCAGGACTAGCGGGAAAGATGAGCAGTTCTTC NA TRBV18 TRBD2 15 TRBJ2-1
CASSQGQGVSNQPQHF TGCGCCAGCAGCCAAGGACAGGGGGTTTCGAATCAGCCCCAGCATTTT NA TRBV4-1 TRBD1 16 TRBJ1-5
CASTATAGRVGGYTF TGTGCCAGCACCGCCACCGCGGGTCGGGTCGGGGGCTACACCTTC NA TRBV28 NA 15 TRBJ1-2
CSVDISGQGGYTF TGCAGCGTTGATATCTCGGGACAGGGGGGCTACACCTTC NA TRBV29-1 TRBD1 13 TRBJ1-2
CASSLIGTGSAGELFF TGTGCCAGCAGTTTAATTGGTACAGGAAGTGCCGGGGAGCTGTTTTTT NA TRBV28 NA 16 TRBJ2-2
CASSPVQGAGAFF TGTGCCAGCAGTCCCGTCCAGGGTGCAGGAGCTTTCTTT NA TRBV6-5 NA 13 TRBJ1-1
CASSIMGGAETQYF TGTGCCAGTAGTATTATGGGGGGCGCAGAGACCCAGTACTTC NA TRBV19 NA 14 TRBJ2-5
CASSILSTTDTQYF TGTGCCAGTAGTATTCTCTCAACCACAGATACGCAGTATTTT once TRBV19 NA 14 TRBJ2-3
CASSVNTEAFF TGTGCCAGCTCAGTGAACACTGAAGCTTTCTTT NA TRBV28 NA 11 TRBJ1-1
CASSTITTGSDTQYF TGTGCCAGCAGTACCATTACGACAGGGTCAGATACGCAGTATTTT NA TRBV27 TRBD1 15 TRBJ2-3
CASSQAVGQGVSYGYTF TGTGCCAGCAGCCAAGCAGTGGGACAGGGTGTTTCCTATGGCTACACCTTC NA TRBV4-2 TRBD1 17 TRBJ1-2
CASSFGTQGARQPQHF TGTGCCAGCAGCTTCGGGACTCAGGGGGCTAGGCAGCCCCAGCATTTT NA TRBV5-6 TRBD1 16 TRBJ1-5
CASSLDRQWSPLHF TGTGCCAGCAGTTTAGACAGGCAGTGGTCACCCCTCCACTTT once TRBV27 NA 14 TRBJ1-6
CAWSGGREGFYEQYF TGTGCCTGGAGTGGAGGGCGGGAGGGGTTTTACGAGCAGTACTTC NA TRBV30 TRBD2 15 TRBJ2-7
CSVGEMGQPQHF TGCAGCGTTGGCGAGATGGGACAGCCCCAGCATTTT once TRBV29-1 NA 12 TRBJ1-5
CASSVGTSGSRFHEQFF TGTGCCAGCAGCGTGGGGACTAGCGGGAGTCGGTTCCATGAGCAGTTCTTC NA TRBV7-9 TRBD2 17 TRBJ2-1
CASRDRGSGRGNEQFF TGTGCCAGTAGAGATAGGGGTAGCGGGAGGGGAAATGAGCAGTTCTTC NA TRBV19 TRBD2 16 TRBJ2-1
CSVDGDRTYEQYF TGCAGCGTTGATGGGGACAGGACCTACGAGCAGTACTTC NA TRBV29-1 TRBD1 13 TRBJ2-7
CASSSEQGASQPQHF TGTGCCAGCAGTTCTGAGCAGGGGGCAAGTCAGCCCCAGCATTTT NA TRBV5-6 TRBD1 15 TRBJ1-5
CASSYGAGMHQPQHF TGTGCCAGCAGTTACGGCGCGGGGATGCATCAGCCCCAGCATTTT NA TRBV6-5 NA 15 TRBJ1-5
CASSQEGSGQGSGANVLTF TGCGCCAGCAGCCAAGAGGGATCGGGACAGGGGTCTGGGGCCAACGTCCTGACTTTC NA TRBV4-1 TRBD1 19 TRBJ2-6
CASSMVGGQFMTEQYF TGTGCCAGCAGTATGGTGGGAGGGCAATTTATGACCGAGCAGTACTTC NA TRBV28 TRBD2 16 TRBJ2-7
CASSLVGLRTGELFF TGTGCCAGCAGCTTGGTGGGGCTTCGCACCGGGGAGCTGTTTTTT NA TRBV7-3 NA 15 TRBJ2-2
CASSVDGRTARRYEQYF TGTGCCAGCAGCGTAGACGGGAGAACAGCTAGACGGTACGAGCAGTACTTC NA TRBV9 NA 17 TRBJ2-7
CASSEYSGRNTEAFF TGTGCCAGCAGTGAATATTCAGGGCGGAACACTGAAGCTTTCTTT NA TRBV25-1 NA 15 TRBJ1-1
CASSAQGGPDTGELFF TGTGCCAGCAGCGCCCAAGGAGGGCCCGACACCGGGGAGCTGTTTTTT NA TRBV11-3 NA 16 TRBJ2-2
CASSVADGRYNEQFF TGTGCCAGCAGCGTAGCCGACGGGCGGTACAATGAGCAGTTCTTC NA TRBV9 NA 15 TRBJ2-1
CASSPAGVEETQYF TGTGCCAGCAGCCCCGCAGGGGTAGAAGAGACCCAGTACTTC NA TRBV11-2 NA 14 TRBJ2-5
CASSLRPVLGGYEQYF TGTGCCAGCAGTCTACGTCCAGTCCTAGGCGGCTACGAGCAGTACTTC NA TRBV28 NA 16 TRBJ2-7
CASSPGLAGSGKDTQYF TGTGCCAGCTCACCGGGACTAGCGGGATCCGGGAAAGATACGCAGTATTTT NA TRBV18 TRBD2 17 TRBJ2-3
CASSTGTGANVLTF TGCGCCAGCAGTACAGGGACTGGGGCCAACGTCCTGACTTTC NA TRBV5-1 NA 14 TRBJ2-6
CASSYTGWYTGELFF TGTGCCAGCAGTTACACGGGGTGGTACACCGGGGAGCTGTTTTTT NA TRBV6-5 NA 15 TRBJ2-2
CASSLTGEQFF TGTGCCAGCAGCCTAACGGGTGAGCAGTTCTTC NA TRBV11-3 NA 11 TRBJ2-1
CASSPPGAGGYEQYF TGTGCCAGCAGTCCCCCCGGAGCGGGGGGCTACGAGCAGTACTTC NA TRBV6-2/TRBV6-3 TRBD2 15 TRBJ2-7
CASSLSARSPEGLGTSYF TGTGCCAGCAGTTTATCGGCTCGGTCCCCGGAGGGCTTGGGGACCTCGTACTTC NA TRBV27 NA 18 TRBJ2-7
CASSLGQGINQPQHF TGTGCCAGCAGTTTGGGGCAGGGGATTAATCAGCCCCAGCATTTT NA TRBV27 NA 15 TRBJ1-5
CASSATGTGFKNIQYF TGTGCCAGCAGCGCTACCGGGACAGGGTTCAAAAACATTCAGTACTTC NA TRBV9 TRBD1 16 TRBJ2-4
CASSYSKGPYEQYF TGTGCCAGCAGTTACTCGAAGGGACCCTACGAGCAGTACTTC NA TRBV6-5 NA 14 TRBJ2-7
CASSRRGWRSTDTQYF TGTGCCAGCAGCCGAAGGGGTTGGCGTTCCACGGATACGCAGTATTTT NA TRBV14 NA 16 TRBJ2-3
CASSFLTGLLSYEQYF TGTGCCAGCAGTTTCTTGACAGGACTACTCTCCTACGAGCAGTACTTC NA TRBV28 NA 16 TRBJ2-7
CASSLVSRFNSPLHF TGTGCCAGCAGCTTGGTCTCCCGTTTCAATTCACCCCTCCACTTT NA TRBV5-4 NA 15 TRBJ1-6
CASSLLTGAGANVLTF TGTGCCAGCAGTTTATTAACAGGGGCTGGGGCCAACGTCCTGACTTTC NA TRBV27 TRBD1 16 TRBJ2-6
CASSLSSTSGSREQYF TGTGCCAGCAGTTTATCCTCTACTAGCGGGAGTCGCGAGCAGTACTTC NA TRBV27 TRBD2 16 TRBJ2-7
CASSQDLFLSGGFNEQFF TGTGCCAGCAGCCAAGATCTGTTTCTAAGCGGGGGGTTCAATGAGCAGTTCTTC NA TRBV14 TRBD2 18 TRBJ2-1
CASSFAGGVPSYEQYF TGTGCCAGCAGTTTCGCGGGAGGAGTACCATCCTACGAGCAGTACTTC NA TRBV28 TRBD2 16 TRBJ2-7
CSVPAGGPGYNEQFF TGCAGCGTCCCAGCGGGAGGGCCTGGTTATAATGAGCAGTTCTTC once TRBV29-1 TRBD2 15 TRBJ2-1
CASSGRAGLDTGELFF TGTGCCAGCAGCGGCCGGGCTGGCCTAGACACCGGGGAGCTGTTTTTT NA TRBV11-2 NA 16 TRBJ2-2